This paragraph reports one TCR beta chain. One end of the junction is discordant with germline, which a read error may explain. The data originate from a study of radiation and T cells in renal cell carcinoma. TCRdb keeps only in-frame clones here, not all; method: immunoSEQ multiplex PCR. The sample shows about 90,000 clones, 84% of them seen only once. Specified time point: blood 4 weeks post-SBRT, at nephrectomy. Treatment: 15 Gy SBRT to primary tumor, nephrectomy 4 weeks later. The input for sequencing was blood, taken from a patient whose treatment included radiotherapy and nephrectomy. The source of this sequence is a man in his sixties with renal cell carcinoma.

CDR3 in amino acids: CASCIQAVNQPQHF. The CDR3 DNA reads TGTGCCAGTTGTATACAGGCGGTAAATCAGCCCCAGCATTTT. The chain is built from TRBV19 and TRBJ1-5, with a possible D match to TRBD1 (5 bases). The germline gives CDR1 LNHDA, CDR2 SQIVND (reference sequence). The CDR3 contains 14 residues.